The rows below give T cell receptor beta chains drawn from one sample of a study of cytomegalovirus exposure and HLA in healthy donors. This table comes from immunoSEQ multiplex PCR, and its TCRdb copy is limited to in-frame clones, with some not included. The sample contains roughly 130,000 clones, under 80% of which appear only once. The source material was PBMCs. These receptors all stem from a woman aged 45-65 years in good health and CMV-seropositive. The CDR3 runs from the conserved cysteine through the conserved F or W. A D gene is named only where the DNA matches it firmly. The size field is filled for only some rows; it gives once, few, many or a size class.

>.|TRBV7-6|TRBJ2-2|.
TGTGCCAGCAGCTCCTTGAGTAATACCGGGGAGCTGTTTTTT
CASSSLSNTGELFF
>.|TRBV9|TRBJ1-1|.
TGTGCCAGCAGCGTCAAACAGGTGGGCACTGAAGCTTTCTTT
CASSVKQVGTEAFF
>.|TRBV10-1|TRBJ1-4|.
TGCGCCAGCAGTGGAACCCCAGCAACTAATGAAAAACTGTTTTTT
CASSGTPATNEKLFF
>.|TRBV10-3|TRBJ1-1|.
TGTGCCATCAGTGAGTCTAGAGTCTCACGTACTGAAGCTTTCTTT
CAISESRVSRTEAFF
>.|TRBV29-1|TRBJ2-5|.
TGCAGCGTTGCCCAGTACCAAGAGACCCAGTACTTC
CSVAQYQETQYF
>few|TRBV6-6|TRBJ1-1|.
TGTGCCAGCAGACCCGACGGGAGGCGAGCTTTCTTT
CASRPDGRRAFF
>.|TRBV6-5|TRBJ1-1|.
TGTGCCAGCAGGAAAGGGGGGGTGAACACTGAAGCTTTCTTT
CASRKGGVNTEAFF
>.|TRBV14|TRBJ1-2|.
TGTGCCAGCAGCCAAACGAGGGCCCCTTCTTTATATGGCTACACCTTC
CASSQTRAPSLYGYTF
>.|TRBV11-2|TRBJ2-7|.
TGTGCCAGCAGCTTAGACAGGGGTCCCAACGAGCAGTACTTC
CASSLDRGPNEQYF
>few|TRBV6-6|TRBJ2-5|TRBD2
TGTGCCAGCAGTGGACTAGCGGGGGGAAGAGAGACCCAGTACTTC
CASSGLAGGRETQYF
>.|TRBV28|TRBJ1-1|.
TGTGCCAGCGGGCGGGGGGTCATGAACACTGAAGCTTTCTTT
CASGRGVMNTEAFF
>.|TRBV29-1|TRBJ2-7|TRBD1
TGCAGCGTCTTCGACAGGGCCCCCTACGAGCAGTACTTC
CSVFDRAPYEQYF
>.|TRBV28|TRBJ2-7|TRBD1
TGTGCCAGCAGTTTTGGACAGGGTTTTGAGGAGCAGTACTTC
CASSFGQGFEEQYF
>few|TRBV7-3|TRBJ1-6|.
TGTGCCAGCAGCTTAGGTCGGGGGAATTCACCCCTCCACTTT
CASSLGRGNSPLHF
>.|TRBV28|TRBJ2-7|TRBD1
TGTGCCAGCAGTCAAACTCTTGGGACAGGGGGTGTCTACGAGCAGTACTTC
CASSQTLGTGGVYEQYF
>once|TRBV5-6|TRBJ1-1|TRBD1
TGTGCCAGCAGCTTGGTACAGGGGGGGAGAGTGAACACTGAAGCTTTCTTT
CASSLVQGGRVNTEAFF
>.|TRBV25-1|TRBJ1-5|TRBD1
TGTGCCAGCAGTGACGGGGACAGGGCGAATCAGCCCCAGCATTTT
CASSDGDRANQPQHF
>.|TRBV6-5|TRBJ2-2|TRBD1
TGTGCCAGCAGGAAACAGGGGGCGACCGGGGAGCTGTTTTTT
CASRKQGATGELFF
>.|TRBV30|TRBJ1-2|TRBD1
TGTGCCTGGAGTGAAACAGGGGGCACTATGGGAGGCTATGGCTACACCTTC
CAWSETGGTMGGYGYTF
>.|TRBV15|TRBJ2-6|.
TGTGCCACCAGCAACCCCCGGGAGACAAGTGGGGCCAACGTCCTGACTTTC
CATSNPRETSGANVLTF
>.|TRBV5-1|TRBJ2-5|.
TGCGCCAGCAGCTTGGCACCAGGGGGGCTACGCCAAGAGACCCAGTACTTC
CASSLAPGGLRQETQYF
>.|TRBV25-1|TRBJ1-1|TRBD1
TGTGCCAGCAGTGAATCGATGGACAGGGGGTATATGAACACTGAAGCTTTCTTT
CASSESMDRGYMNTEAFF
>.|TRBV5-6|TRBJ1-5|TRBD1
TGTGCCAGCAGCCCGGACAGGGGGAAGAGCAATCAGCCCCAGCATTTT
CASSPDRGKSNQPQHF
>.|TRBV10-3|TRBJ1-4|.
TGTGCCATCAGTGAGTCGGAGCGTATGGGTGAAAAACTGTTTTTT
CAISESERMGEKLFF
>.|TRBV2|TRBJ2-7|TRBD2
TGTGCCAGCAGACGACTAGCGGGGGGGCCCTACGAGCAGTACTTC
CASRRLAGGPYEQYF
>.|TRBV5-6|TRBJ2-1|TRBD1
TGTGCCAGCAGCTTAGTAACAGGGGTCTACAATGAGCAGTTCTTC
CASSLVTGVYNEQFF
>few|TRBV2|TRBJ2-7|.
TGTGCCAGCAGGAAAACCGGGACACTCTACGAGCAGTACTTC
CASRKTGTLYEQYF
>.|TRBV7-3|TRBJ2-5|TRBD2
TGTGCCAGCAGCTATAGCGGGGGGGCGGGGGAGACCCAGTACTTC
CASSYSGGAGETQYF
>once|TRBV6-5|TRBJ1-6|TRBD1
TGTGCCAGCAGGCCGGGACAGGGGACTTCACCCCTCCACTTT
CASRPGQGTSPLHF
>few|TRBV18|TRBJ1-2|TRBD1
TGTGCCAGCTCGCCGAGCGTGAGCAGGACAGGATCTGTTAGTGGCTACACCTTC
CASSPSVSRTGSVSGYTF
>many|TRBV2|TRBJ1-5|TRBD1
TGTGCCAGCCGCTGGTCGGGGACAGGGGATCAGCCCCAGCATTTT
CASRWSGTGDQPQHF
>.|TRBV10-1|TRBJ2-4|.
TGCGCCAGCAGTGACGGGGGAACCAAAAACATTCAGTACTTC
CASSDGGTKNIQYF
>.|TRBV5-6|TRBJ1-1|.
TGTGCCAGCAGCTTTTTGGGGCTATATAAGAACACTGAAGCTTTCTTT
CASSFLGLYKNTEAFF
>.|TRBV16|TRBJ2-2|.
TGTGCCAGCAGCCCAACAGGGGGGGCGAACACCGGGGAGCTGTTTTTT
CASSPTGGANTGELFF
>.|TRBV5-8|TRBJ1-1|.
TGTGCCAGGATAACGGCGGGTGCGACTGAAGCTTTCTTT
CARITAGATEAFF
>.|TRBV5-4|TRBJ2-3|.
TGTGCCAGCAGCCCTATGGGGGGAACAGATACGCAGTATTTT
CASSPMGGTDTQYF
>.|TRBV13|TRBJ2-2|.
TGTGCCAGCAGCTCTGTTCCCGGGGAGCTGTTTTTT
CASSSVPGELFF
>.|TRBV5-1|TRBJ2-7|TRBD1
TGCGCCAGCAGCTACGGACAGGTGATGGGGGAGCAGTACTTC
CASSYGQVMGEQYF
>once|TRBV28|TRBJ1-4|.
TGTGCCAGCACCCAGAGACCTGGGCGGGCTAATGAAAAACTGTTTTTT
CASTQRPGRANEKLFF
>.|TRBV5-6|TRBJ1-1|TRBD1
TGTGCCAGCAGCAATCCCGGGACAGGCTATAACACTGAAGCTTTCTTT
CASSNPGTGYNTEAFF
>once|TRBV6-1|TRBJ1-4|TRBD1
TGTGCCAGCAGTGAATGGACAGGGTTAAATGAAAAACTGTTTTTT
CASSEWTGLNEKLFF
>few|TRBV6-6|TRBJ1-2|.
TGTGCCAGCACCTACGGAGACTCACGGGGGAATGGCTACACCTTC
CASTYGDSRGNGYTF
>.|TRBV13|TRBJ2-2|.
TGTGCCAGCAGCTGGGCGGGGACCGGGGAGCTGTTTTTT
CASSWAGTGELFF
>.|TRBV5-1|TRBJ2-1|TRBD2
TGCGCCAGCAGTTTTGATGACCTAGCGGGGGAGTACAATGAGCAGTTCTTC
CASSFDDLAGEYNEQFF
>.|TRBV7-2|TRBJ2-1|TRBD2
TGTGCCAGCAGCCTCGGACTAGCCCCATCCTACAATGAGCAGTTCTTC
CASSLGLAPSYNEQFF
>.|TRBV28|TRBJ1-5|TRBD1
TGTGCCAGCAGTTTGGGTCAGGGGGATCAGCCCCAGCATTTT
CASSLGQGDQPQHF
>.|TRBV7-7|TRBJ2-6|TRBD1
TGTGCTAGCAGTTCGGGACAGGGGGCATCTGGGGCCAACGTCCTGACTTTC
CASSSGQGASGANVLTF
>.|TRBV7-2|TRBJ2-5|TRBD2
TGTGCCAGCAGCCGCGGGGGGGCCGGGGAGACCCAGTACTTC
CASSRGGAGETQYF
>.|TRBV5-4|TRBJ1-1|.
TGTGCCAGCAGCTTCGGGACAACTGAAGCTTTCTTT
CASSFGTTEAFF